These 31 T cell receptor beta chains originate from one sample sequenced in a study of blood T cell repertoires in COVID-19 (dated by TCRdb to 2018 to 2021). The library was generated by the immunoSEQ multiplex PCR assay. In its TCRdb copy, this immuneACCESS table keeps in-frame sequences only and misses some clones. Where compared with another copy, unresolved V genes explain less than half of these, and the others have no known cause. This sample holds some 61,000 clones; about 89% were observed only once. Around 1.6% of the sample rests with the top ten. The sample consisted of peripheral blood. The receptors shown here come from a man aged 60-69 years with acute or convalescent COVID-19.

This clone was observed a handful of times. The gene calls are TRBV28 and TRBJ1-4; 7 bases map to TRBD1. This CDR3 has 12 residues. Losses at the gene ends were 10 bases for V and 5 bases for J; bases not matched to a gene: 4. Germline V CDR1 and CDR2: MDHEN, SYDVKM. This CDR3 reads CATGQVNEKLFF. The CDR3 nucleotides read TGTGCCACCGGACAGGTGAATGAAAAACTGTTTTTT.

DNA for the CDR3: TGTGCCAGCAGTTCGGACAGCCCTTATGGCTACACCTTC. It translates to CASSSDSPYGYTF. J is TRBJ1-2 and V is TRBV2, with D possibly TRBD1 on 6 matching bases. Trimming took 5 bases from V and 5 from J, leaving 12 bases between them. This CDR3 is built from 13 residues. Germline V gene sequence: CDR1 SNHLY, CDR2 FYNNEI. The variable domain in full, with the rest retrieved from reference TRBV2 and TRBJ1-2, is EPEVTQTPSHQVTQMGQEVILRCVPISNHLYFYWYRQILGQKVEFLVSFYNNEISEKSEIFDDQFSVERPDGSNFTLKIRSTKLEDSAMYFCASSSDSPYGYTFGSGTRLTVV.

The chain's CDR3 is CASRQGNGKNIQYF. CDR3 nucleotide sequence: TGTGCCAGCAGGCAGGGGAATGGCAAAAACATTCAGTACTTC. This rearrangement joins TRBV2 to TRBJ2-4; D perhaps matches TRBD1 (6 bases). Trimming shortened V by 6 bases and J by 3 bases, and 12 bases separated the two germline ends. From germline, CDR1 is SNHLY and CDR2 FYNNEI. There are 14 residues in the CDR3. Complete variable domain (other parts from reference TRBV2 and TRBJ2-4): EPEVTQTPSHQVTQMGQEVILRCVPISNHLYFYWYRQILGQKVEFLVSFYNNEISEKSEIFDDQFSVERPDGSNFTLKIRSTKLEDSAMYFCASRQGNGKNIQYFGAGTRLSVL.

V is TRBV2 and J is TRBJ1-5; 10 nucleotides match TRBD1. The CDR3 spans 15 residues. The germline V gene has CDR1 SNHLY and CDR2 FYNNEI. The V and J ends lost 7 bases and 7 bases, in that order; junction bases with no gene match: 10. CDR3 nucleotides: TGTGCCAGCACAAGGGACAGGGGAGGGAGGCAGCCCCAGCATTTT. Residues: CASTRDRGGRQPQHF.

The chain joins TRBV30 to TRBJ2-1; 8 bases map to TRBD2. This CDR3 has 13 residues. V gave up 7 bases and J gave up 6 bases; unmatched junction bases: 8. Looked up from germline, CDR1 is GTSNPN and CDR2 is SVGIG (reference sequence). The CDR3 loop is CAFIGGAGNEQFF. CDR3 DNA sequence: TGTGCCTTCATCGGGGGGGCCGGCAATGAGCAGTTCTTC.

This rearrangement joins TRBV7-9 to TRBJ2-1, with 7 positions matching TRBD1. Germline V gives CDR1 SEHNR, CDR2 FQNEAQ (reference sequence). V shed 5 bases, J shed 0 bases, and the junction held 13 bases outside the gene matches. CDR3 length: 18 residues. The CDR3 is CASSLTFGTATSYNEQFF. The CDR3 DNA sequence: TGTGCCAGCAGCCTAACCTTCGGGACAGCCACCTCCTACAATGAGCAGTTCTTC.

The chain employs TRBV6-5 and TRBJ1-3, with D perhaps matching TRBD1 (5 bases). The CDR3 extends over 15 amino acids. Germline V gives CDR1 MNHEY, CDR2 SVGAGI. Trimming took off 6 bases at V and 2 bases at J, with 14 bases between the two ends. The CDR3 loop is CASRSTGAAGNTIYF. In DNA, the CDR3 is TGTGCCAGCAGGTCTACAGGAGCCGCTGGAAACACCATATATTTT.

This clone has only one observation. The genes are TRBV5-1 and TRBJ1-5, with 8 bases identical to TRBD1. The J segment lost 5 bases and the V segment lost 1 base, leaving 5 bases of the junction unmatched. Germline V CDR1 and CDR2: SGHRS, YFSETQ. The CDR3 loop spans 15 amino acids. The CDR3 is CASSLSPQGDQPQHF. DNA for the CDR3: TGCGCCAGCAGCTTGAGCCCACAGGGGGATCAGCCCCAGCATTTT.

This rearrangement joins TRBV6-5 to TRBJ2-2; 7 nucleotides align to TRBD1. V shed 7 bases and J 1 base; nucleotides not matched to a gene: 6. This CDR3 contains 15 residues. Germline V gene data show CDR1 as MNHEY and CDR2 as SVGAGI. The CDR3 spells CASKAGTENTGELFF. The CDR3 DNA reads TGTGCCAGCAAAGCCGGGACAGAGAACACCGGGGAGCTGTTTTTT.

The chain uses TRBV15 and TRBJ1-1, with no clear D. The V gene lost 5 bases and the J gene lost 2 bases, with 12 bases spanning the gap. The CDR3 consists of 14 residues. Per the germline V gene, CDR1 is LNHNV and CDR2 is YYDKDF (reference sequence). CDR3 region: CATSPRRVNTEAFF. The CDR3 DNA reads as TGTGCCACCAGCCCGCGACGGGTTAACACTGAAGCTTTCTTT.

The chain combines TRBV11-2 with TRBJ2-4; 8 bases are a match to TRBD2. Germline V CDR1 and CDR2: SGHAT, FQNNGV. The CDR3 has 18 amino acids. Trimming removed 5 bases from V and 1 base from J; junction bases left unmatched: 13. CDR3 bases: TGTGCCAGCAGCACCCGGGGTAGCGGGGTTCTCGCCAAAAACATTCAGTACTTC. Encoded protein: CASSTRGSGVLAKNIQYF.

The chain carries TRBV5-1 and TRBJ1-4; D unresolved. V was cut by 3 bases and J by 5 bases, with 17 bases left in between. Per germline, CDR1 SGHRS and CDR2 YFSETQ. The length of the CDR3 is 16 residues. The CDR3 DNA sequence: TGCGCCAGCAGCTCCTATTTACAGCGGGGAAATGAAAAACTGTTTTTT. Residues: CASSSYLQRGNEKLFF. The full variable domain, in which reference TRBV5-1 and TRBJ1-4 provide the parts outside the CDR3, is KAGVTQTPRYLIKTRGQQVTLSCSPISGHRSVSWYQQTPGQGLQFLFEYFSETQRNKGNFPGRFSGRQFSNSRSEMNVSTLELGDSALYLCASSSYLQRGNEKLFFGSGTQLSVL.

This chain uses TRBV3-1 (or the pseudogene TRBV3-2) with TRBJ2-1; no reliable D call. Germline CDR1 reads LGHDT; CDR2 reads YNNKEL (reference sequence). Trimming shortened V by 4 bases and J by 1 base, and 11 bases separated the two germline ends. CDR3 size: 15 residues. The CDR3 is CASSPLLLSYNEQFF. CDR3 nucleotide sequence: TGTGCCAGCAGCCCCTTACTACTTTCCTACAATGAGCAGTTCTTC.

The chain links TRBV13 to TRBJ2-7; possibly TRBD2 for D (7 bases). Germline V gene lookup returns CDR1 PRHDT and CDR2 FYEKMQ (reference sequence). This CDR3 spans 15 amino acids. Trimming left V 2 bases short and J 2 bases short, with 13 bases between. For the CDR3, the DNA is TGTGCCAGCAGCTTACTCGAGGGGGGGGCCTACGAGCAGTACTTC. Residues: CASSLLEGGAYEQYF.

This chain links TRBV9 with TRBJ2-2, with a possible D match to TRBD1 (6 bases). CDR1 is SGDLS and CDR2 is YYNGEE in the germline V gene. V lost 3 bases, J lost 3 bases, and 15 bases lay in between. The CDR3 contains 16 residues. DNA for the CDR3: TGTGCCAGCAGCGCAATGGGACAAACTGACACCGGGGAGCTGTTTTTT. It is translated as CASSAMGQTDTGELFF.

This chain uses TRBV5-1 with TRBJ2-7; a weak D match, TRBD1 (5 bases). The germline V gene encodes CDR1 SGHRS and CDR2 YFSETQ. The CDR3 covers 14 residues. Trimming took 7 bases from V and 2 from J, leaving 16 bases between them. The CDR3 DNA sequence: TGCGCCAGCTCCCCCCAGGGTTCCCCCTACGAGCAGTACTTC. Translated: CASSPQGSPYEQYF.

Details on this clone: The identical CDR3 is also encoded by other nucleotide sequences in the sample. The CDR3 nucleotides read TGCAGTGCTAGCAGGCAGGGCGAAGCTTTCTTT. The encoded protein is CSASRQGEAFF. V and J are TRBV20-1 and TRBJ1-1; perhaps TRBD1 as D (5 bases). CDR1 is DFQATT and CDR2 is SNEGSKA in the germline V gene (reference sequence). This CDR3 contains 11 residues. V was cut by 3 bases and J by 8 bases, with 10 bases left in between.

CDR3 coding DNA: TGTGCCAGCAGCCCCCGAGCGGGGGCCCCGTTGGATACGCAGTATTTT. Residues: CASSPRAGAPLDTQYF. The genes are TRBV7-2 and TRBJ2-3, with 8 bases matching TRBD2. Per the germline V gene, CDR1 is SGHTA and CDR2 is FQGNSA. J was trimmed by 6 bases and V by 5 bases; bases with no gene match: 13. CDR3 length: 16 amino acids.

This chain joins TRBV9 and TRBJ2-1; a weak D match, TRBD2 (6 bases). Germline values: CDR1 SGDLS, CDR2 YYNGEE. Trimming removed 2 bases from V and 4 bases from J, with 10 bases in between. The CDR3 extends over 14 amino acids. DNA of the CDR3: TGTGCCAGCAGCGTGGGGGGTTTGTACAATGAGCAGTTCTTC. Amino acid sequence: CASSVGGLYNEQFF.

This chain connects TRBV9 to TRBJ1-6; no definite D call. The CDR3 consists of 14 residues. The germline gives CDR1 SGDLS, CDR2 YYNGEE. The V gene lost 0 bases and the J gene lost 8 bases, with 9 bases spanning the gap. The CDR3 is CASSVGGSYSPLHF. The CDR3 bases are TGTGCCAGCAGCGTAGGTGGGAGTTATTCACCCCTCCACTTT.

V and J are TRBV7-3 and TRBJ1-2; no reliable D call. Germline lookup yields CDR1 SGHTA and CDR2 FQGTGA. This CDR3 spans 13 amino acids. V lost 3 bases, J lost 0 bases, and 5 bases lay in between. The CDR3 nucleotides read TGTGCCAGCAGCTTCGGAGCTAACTATGGCTACACCTTC. This gives the protein CASSFGANYGYTF. Supplemented by reference TRBV7-3 and TRBJ1-2, the full variable domain reads GAGVSQTPSNKVTEKGKYVELRCDPISGHTALYWYRQSLGQGPEFLIYFQGTGAADDSGLPNDRFFAVRPEGSVSTLKIQRTERGDSAVYLCASSFGANYGYTFGSGTRLTVV.

This clone was seen a few times. The V gene is TRBV21-1, the J gene TRBJ1-6; the table's D call TRBD1 went unverified against the DNA. TRBV21-1 is flagged as a pseudogene. CDR3 length equals 15 residues. The CDR3: CASSKIGQGNSPLHF. The CDR3 nucleotides are TGTGCCAGCAGCAAAATAGGACAGGGGAATTCACCCCTCCACTTT.

This clone has just a few counts. This CDR3 reads CASRPRTGEDEQYF. The CDR3 nucleotides are TGTGCCAGTAGACCCAGGACAGGGGAAGACGAGCAGTACTTC. The chain combines TRBV19 with TRBJ2-7; 9 bases are shared with TRBD1. Losses at the gene ends were 6 bases for V and 5 bases for J; bases not matched to a gene: 8. From germline, CDR1 is LNHDA and CDR2 SQIVND (reference sequence). The CDR3 extends over 14 amino acids.

The V gene is TRBV15, the J gene TRBJ1-4, with a possible D match to TRBD1 (6 bases). Trimming left V 5 bases short and J 0 bases short, with 13 bases between. Germline V gene sequence: CDR1 LNHNV, CDR2 YYDKDF (reference sequence). CDR3 length: 16 residues. CDR3 in amino acids: CATSRDILPTNEKLFF. For the CDR3, the DNA is TGTGCCACCAGCCGGGACATTCTTCCAACTAATGAAAAACTGTTTTTT.

This chain connects TRBV5-1 to TRBJ1-2, with TRBD1 matching 9 bases. The germline V gene encodes CDR1 SGHRS and CDR2 YFSETQ. The CDR3 is made up of 15 amino acids. J lost 1 base, V lost 7 bases, and 8 bases had no gene match. The DNA for the CDR3 is TGCGCCAGCGCCTTCACAGGGGGCAGTAACTATGGCTACACCTTC. Amino acids: CASAFTGGSNYGYTF.

The chain carries TRBV6-6 and TRBJ1-2; 7 bases map to TRBD1. Germline CDR1 MNHNY, CDR2 SVGAGI (reference sequence). The CDR3 contains 14 residues. Losses at the gene ends were 5 bases for V and 8 bases for J; bases not matched to a gene: 11. The CDR3 reads CASSPRTGGYGYTF. The CDR3 coding sequence is TGTGCCAGCAGTCCCCGGACAGGTGGCTACGGCTACACCTTC.

The chain joins TRBV7-9 to TRBJ1-1; D perhaps matches TRBD1 (6 bases). Per the germline V gene, CDR1 is SEHNR and CDR2 is FQNEAQ (reference sequence). This CDR3 spans 17 amino acids. V was pared by 6 bases and J by 2 bases, with 22 bases between. The CDR3 reads CASSHAKLTGLNTEAFF. The CDR3 nucleotides read TGTGCCAGCAGTCACGCCAAGTTGACAGGACTTAACACTGAAGCTTTCTTT.

The rearrangement uses TRBV6-5 and TRBJ2-7, with 8 positions matching TRBD1. The CDR3 loop spans 15 amino acids. Germline V gene data show CDR1 as MNHEY and CDR2 as SVGAGI. After removal of 5 bases from V and 3 bases from J, the junction contained 9 bases not matched to a gene. The CDR3, as DNA: TGTGCCAGCAGTCGAGCCGGGACAGGCATCTACGAGCAGTACTTC. Translation gives CASSRAGTGIYEQYF.

This clone has a single count. The CDR3 DNA reads TGTGCCAGCAGCTTGGGGGACAGGGGTTATCAGCCCCAGCATTTT. This gives the protein CASSLGDRGYQPQHF. The rearrangement links TRBV5-5 to TRBJ1-5, with TRBD1 matching 10 bases. This CDR3 comprises 15 residues. Germline CDR1 is SGHKS and CDR2 is YYEKEE (reference sequence). The junction had 2 bases not matched to a gene; V was cut back by 0 bases and J by 5 bases. The complete variable domain, with remaining parts taken from reference TRBV5-5 and TRBJ1-5, reads DAGVTQSPTHLIKTRGQQVTLRCSPISGHKSVSWYQQVLGQGPQFIFQYYEKEERGRGNFPDRFSARQFPNYSSELNVNALLLGDSALYLCASSLGDRGYQPQHFGDGTRLSIL.

The rearrangement uses TRBV11-2 and TRBJ2-2; TRBD2 aligns across 7 bases. V was clipped by 5 bases and J by 3 bases; unmatched bases: 12. Germline loops: CDR1 SGHAT, CDR2 FQNNGV. This CDR3 region has 17 residues. The CDR3 loop is CASSLSLQAGDTGELFF. CDR3 sequence (DNA): TGTGCCAGCAGCCTATCCCTACAGGCGGGGGACACCGGGGAGCTGTTTTTT.

The chain carries TRBV6-2 or TRBV6-3 and TRBJ1-4; D ambiguous. This CDR3 region has 14 residues. Germline lookup yields CDR1 MNHEY and CDR2 SVGEGT. V dropped 2 bases and J dropped 5 bases, with 9 bases sitting between them. The CDR3 protein is CASSYIGPNEKLFF. CDR3 sequence (DNA): TGTGCCAGCAGTTACATCGGTCCGAATGAAAAACTGTTTTTT.